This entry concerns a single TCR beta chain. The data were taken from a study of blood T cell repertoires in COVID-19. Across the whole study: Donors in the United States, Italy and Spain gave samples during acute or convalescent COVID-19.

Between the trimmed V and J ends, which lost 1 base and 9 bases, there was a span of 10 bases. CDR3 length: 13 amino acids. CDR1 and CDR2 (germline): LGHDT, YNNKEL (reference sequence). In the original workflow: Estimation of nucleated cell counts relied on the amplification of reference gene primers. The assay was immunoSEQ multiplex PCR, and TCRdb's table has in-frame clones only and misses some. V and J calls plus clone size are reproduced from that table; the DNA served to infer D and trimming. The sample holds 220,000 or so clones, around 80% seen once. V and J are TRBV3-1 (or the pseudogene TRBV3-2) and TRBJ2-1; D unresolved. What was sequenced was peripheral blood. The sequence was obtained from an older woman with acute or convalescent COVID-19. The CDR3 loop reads CASSQGDTGEQFF. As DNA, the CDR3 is TGTGCCAGCAGCCAAGGCGACACCGGTGAGCAGTTCTTC.